This T cell receptor (beta chain) was sequenced during a study of T cells in Graves' hyperthyroidism and ophthalmopathy. On the study more broadly: Peripheral blood collection took place at initial diagnosis, before any treatment.

This clonotype was detected many times. The antigen remains unidentified. A single base separates this from a much larger clone, so it may be a read error. From approximately 9.3 ml of fresh peripheral blood, PBMCs were isolated. Findings of the study overall: Ophthalmopathy, as predicted by the model, came a median roughly 6.3 months after the prediction. Blood samples included most of the expanded thyroid clonotypes exceeding 0.001.

The CDR3 runs 12 residues. V lost 2 bases and J 7 bases, leaving 8 bases between the germline ends. Germline lookup yields CDR1 SGHTA and CDR2 FQGTGA. RNA transcripts provided the source from which TCR beta CDR3 regions were amplified. An initial round of RT-PCR targeting the TCR CDR3 relied on the HTBI primer set. TCRdb re-derived calls from the multiplex PCR reads in MiXCR, one entry per CDR3 protein. The sample lists about 360,000 distinct CDR3 sequences; about 19% were seen once. The receptor was isolated from a woman aged 18-29 years with Graves' hyperthyroidism. Sequenced: blood. This chain connects TRBV7-3 to TRBJ2-5; tentatively, D is TRBD1 or TRBD2 (6 bases each). CDR3 loop: CASSLEGGTQYF. CDR3 DNA: TGTGCCAGCAGCTTAGAGGGGGGGACCCAGTACTTC.